The T cell receptor beta chain described here comes from a study of regulatory T cells in long-lasting Graves disease. Study results and limitations: Persistent Graves' patients had lower TCR diversity than newly diagnosed ones. Rather than thyroid tissue, only peripheral blood underwent study. Those with persistent disease had in common more public clonotypes (about 3,000) than new patients (roughly 970). Repertoires from persistent disease leaned toward TRBV28, TRBJ1-2 and TRBJ2-5.

On this clonotype itself: Its antigen is currently unknown.

As for time point: persistent/refractory GD, antithyroid drugs over 5 years with positive TRAb. Preparation of the TCR library used RNA extracted from PBMCs. CDR3 regions were amplified by Arm-PCR using iRepertoire HTBI primers to build TCR beta libraries. MiXCR, run by TCRdb on the multiplex PCR reads, gives a single entry per CDR3 protein. The sample yields under 450,000 distinct CDR3 sequences, about 20% seen once. The germline V gene encodes CDR1 SGHNT and CDR2 YYREEE (reference sequence). Trimming removed 6 bases at V and 4 bases at J, with 13 bases between. CDR3 length: 13 residues. V usage is TRBV5-4 and J usage is TRBJ1-1; D is undetermined. This TCR derives from a female donor with Graves disease. This material consisted of peripheral blood mononuclear cells (PBMCs), taken when the disease was refractory, from a patient treated with antithyroid drugs. DNA of the CDR3: TGTGCCAGCACCCTTCCTTTCCGCACTGAAGCTTTCTTT. It translates to CASTLPFRTEAFF.